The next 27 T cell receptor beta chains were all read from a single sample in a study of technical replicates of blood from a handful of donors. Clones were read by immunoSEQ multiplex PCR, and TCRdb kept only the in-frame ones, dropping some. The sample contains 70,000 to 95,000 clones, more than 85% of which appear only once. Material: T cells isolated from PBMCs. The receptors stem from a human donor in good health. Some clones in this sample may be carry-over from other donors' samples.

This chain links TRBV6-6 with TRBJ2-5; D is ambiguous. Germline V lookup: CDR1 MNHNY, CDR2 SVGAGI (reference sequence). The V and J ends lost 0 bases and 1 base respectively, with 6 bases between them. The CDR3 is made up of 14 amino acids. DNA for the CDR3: TGTGCCAGCAGTTACTCGCATAGCCAAGAGACCCAGTACTTC. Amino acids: CASSYSHSQETQYF.

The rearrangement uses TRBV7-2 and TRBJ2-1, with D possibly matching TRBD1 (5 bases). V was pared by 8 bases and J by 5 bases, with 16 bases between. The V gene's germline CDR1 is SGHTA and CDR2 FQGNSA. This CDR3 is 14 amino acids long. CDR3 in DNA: TGTGCCAGCGCATGGGTAGGGGTGAACAATGAGCAGTTCTTC. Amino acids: CASAWVGVNNEQFF.

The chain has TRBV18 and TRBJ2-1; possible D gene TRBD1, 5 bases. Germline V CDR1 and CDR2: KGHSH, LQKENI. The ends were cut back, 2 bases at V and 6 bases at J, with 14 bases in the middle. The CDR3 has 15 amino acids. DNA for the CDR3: TGTGCCAGCTCACCAGACTTCAGGGTCTCCAATGAGCAGTTCTTC. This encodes CASSPDFRVSNEQFF.

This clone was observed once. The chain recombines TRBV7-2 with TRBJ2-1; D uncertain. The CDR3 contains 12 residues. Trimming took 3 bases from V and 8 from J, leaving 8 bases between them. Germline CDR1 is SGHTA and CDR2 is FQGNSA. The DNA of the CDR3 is TGTGCCAGCAGCTTTCGACGGGATGAGCAGTTCTTC. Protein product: CASSFRRDEQFF.

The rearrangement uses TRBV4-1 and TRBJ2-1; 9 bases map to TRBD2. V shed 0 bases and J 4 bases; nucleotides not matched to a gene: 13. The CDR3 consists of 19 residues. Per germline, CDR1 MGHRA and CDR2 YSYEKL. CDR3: CASSQDNPRPAGGYNEQFF. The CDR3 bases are TGCGCCAGCAGCCAAGATAATCCCCGACCAGCGGGGGGTTACAATGAGCAGTTCTTC.

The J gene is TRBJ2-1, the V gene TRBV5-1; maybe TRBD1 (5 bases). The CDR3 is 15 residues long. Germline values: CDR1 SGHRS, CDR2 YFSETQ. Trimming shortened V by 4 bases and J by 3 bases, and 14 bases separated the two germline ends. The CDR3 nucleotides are TGCGCCAGCAGCATCAAACCAGGGATCTACAATGAGCAGTTCTTC. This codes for CASSIKPGIYNEQFF.

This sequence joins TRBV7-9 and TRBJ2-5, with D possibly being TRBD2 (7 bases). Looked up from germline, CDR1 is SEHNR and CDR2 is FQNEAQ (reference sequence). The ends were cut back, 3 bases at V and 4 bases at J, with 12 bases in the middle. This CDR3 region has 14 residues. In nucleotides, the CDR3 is TGTGCCAGCAGCTTGGAGGGAGGGGGAGAGACCCAGTACTTC. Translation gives CASSLEGGGETQYF.

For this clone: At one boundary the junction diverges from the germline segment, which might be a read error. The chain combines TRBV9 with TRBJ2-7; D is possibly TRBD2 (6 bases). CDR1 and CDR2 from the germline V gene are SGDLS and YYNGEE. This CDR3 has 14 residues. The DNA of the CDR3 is TGTGCCAGCAGCGCCGGGTGGGCTAGGGAAAGGGAGGACTTC. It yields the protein CASSAGWAREREDF.

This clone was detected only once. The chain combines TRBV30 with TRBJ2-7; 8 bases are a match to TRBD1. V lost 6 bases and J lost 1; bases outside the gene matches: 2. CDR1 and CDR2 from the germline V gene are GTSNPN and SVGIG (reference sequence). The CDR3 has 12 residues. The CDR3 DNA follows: TGTGCCTGCGACAGGGGTTCCTACGAGCAGTACTTC. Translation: CACDRGSYEQYF.

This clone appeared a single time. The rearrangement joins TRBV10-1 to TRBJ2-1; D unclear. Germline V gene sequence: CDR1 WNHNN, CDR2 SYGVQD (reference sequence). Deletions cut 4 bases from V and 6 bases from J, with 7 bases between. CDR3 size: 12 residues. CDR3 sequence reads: CASSARGNEQFF. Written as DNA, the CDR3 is TGCGCCAGCAGTGCCCGCGGCAATGAGCAGTTCTTC.

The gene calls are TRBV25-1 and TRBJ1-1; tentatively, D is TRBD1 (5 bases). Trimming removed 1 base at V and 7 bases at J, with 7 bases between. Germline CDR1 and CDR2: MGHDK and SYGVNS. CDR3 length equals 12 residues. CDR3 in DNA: TGTGCCAGCAGTGAATGGGGGGGTGAAGCTTTCTTT. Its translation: CASSEWGGEAFF.

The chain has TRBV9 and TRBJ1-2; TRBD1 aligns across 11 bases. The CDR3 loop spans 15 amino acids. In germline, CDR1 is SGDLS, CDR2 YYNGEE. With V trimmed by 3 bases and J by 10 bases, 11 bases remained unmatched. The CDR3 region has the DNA TGTGCCAGCAGCGCTTGGACAGGGGGCGACTCCGTCTACACCTTC. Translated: CASSAWTGGDSVYTF.

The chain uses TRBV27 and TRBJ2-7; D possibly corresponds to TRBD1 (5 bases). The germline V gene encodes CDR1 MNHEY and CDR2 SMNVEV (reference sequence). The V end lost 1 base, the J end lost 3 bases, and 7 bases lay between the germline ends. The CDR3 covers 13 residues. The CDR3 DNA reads TGTGCCAGCAGTTTATTTCAGGGCTACGAGCAGTACTTC. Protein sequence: CASSLFQGYEQYF.

The CDR3 loop is CASSGGGYYNEQFF. The CDR3, as DNA: TGTGCCAGCAGTGGGGGGGGTTACTACAATGAGCAGTTCTTC. The chain combines TRBV6-1 with TRBJ2-1; the match to TRBD2 covers 7 bases. Germline V gene data show CDR1 as MNHNS and CDR2 as SASEGT. The trim removed 4 bases at V and 3 bases at J, leaving 3 bases unmatched. The CDR3 contains 14 residues.

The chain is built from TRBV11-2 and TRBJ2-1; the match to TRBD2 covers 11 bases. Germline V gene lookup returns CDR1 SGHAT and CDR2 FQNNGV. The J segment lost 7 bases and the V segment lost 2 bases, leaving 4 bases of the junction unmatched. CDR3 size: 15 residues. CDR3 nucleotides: TGTGCCAGCAGCTTATTAGCGGGAGGGGTGAATGAGCAGTTCTTC. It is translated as CASSLLAGGVNEQFF.

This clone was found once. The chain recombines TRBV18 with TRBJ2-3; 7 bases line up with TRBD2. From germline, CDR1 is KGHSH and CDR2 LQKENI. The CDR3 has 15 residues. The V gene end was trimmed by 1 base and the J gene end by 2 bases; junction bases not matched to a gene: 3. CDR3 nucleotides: TGTGCCAGCTCACCACTTGCGGGAGCCACAGATACGCAGTATTTT. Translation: CASSPLAGATDTQYF.

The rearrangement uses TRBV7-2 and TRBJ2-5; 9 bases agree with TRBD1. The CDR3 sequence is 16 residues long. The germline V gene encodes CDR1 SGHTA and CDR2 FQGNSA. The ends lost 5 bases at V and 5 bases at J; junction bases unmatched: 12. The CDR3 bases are TGTGCCAGCAGCCTGTGGGACAGGGAGATAGCGGAGACCCAGTACTTC. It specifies CASSLWDREIAETQYF.

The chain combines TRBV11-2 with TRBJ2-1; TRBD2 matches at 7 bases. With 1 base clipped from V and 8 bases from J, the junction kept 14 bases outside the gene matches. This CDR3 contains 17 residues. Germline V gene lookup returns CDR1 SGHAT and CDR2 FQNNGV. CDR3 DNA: TGTGCCAGCAGCTTAGTAAGCAGCGGGGTTGGGAGCTATGAGCAGTTCTTC. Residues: CASSLVSSGVGSYEQFF.

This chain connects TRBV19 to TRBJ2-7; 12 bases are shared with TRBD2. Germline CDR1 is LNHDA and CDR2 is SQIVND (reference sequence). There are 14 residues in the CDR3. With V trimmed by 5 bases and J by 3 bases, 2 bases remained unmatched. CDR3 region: CASSPSGGDYEQYF. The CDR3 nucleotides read TGTGCCAGTAGTCCTAGCGGGGGGGACTACGAGCAGTACTTC.

As DNA, the CDR3 is TGTGCCAGCAGAGACATACGCAATCAGCCCCAGCATTTT. It encodes CASRDIRNQPQHF. The chain couples TRBV6-1 to TRBJ1-5; the D is unclear. CDR1 and CDR2 (germline): MNHNS, SASEGT. Trimming shortened V by 6 bases and J by 2 bases, and 8 bases separated the two germline ends. The CDR3 runs to 13 residues.

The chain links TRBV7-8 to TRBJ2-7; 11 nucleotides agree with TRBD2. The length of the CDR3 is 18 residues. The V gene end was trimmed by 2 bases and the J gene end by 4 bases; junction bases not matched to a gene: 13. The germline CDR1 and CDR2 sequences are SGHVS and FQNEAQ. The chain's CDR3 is CASSLRTSGRSGLYEQYF. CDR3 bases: TGTGCCAGCAGCTTAAGGACTAGCGGGCGGTCTGGCCTTTACGAGCAGTACTTC.

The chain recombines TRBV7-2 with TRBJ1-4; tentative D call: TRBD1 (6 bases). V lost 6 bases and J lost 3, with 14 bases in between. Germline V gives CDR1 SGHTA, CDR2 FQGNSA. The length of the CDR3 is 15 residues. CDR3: CASRTQQGPNEKLFF. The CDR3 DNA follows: TGTGCCAGCAGAACACAACAGGGCCCTAATGAAAAACTGTTTTTT.

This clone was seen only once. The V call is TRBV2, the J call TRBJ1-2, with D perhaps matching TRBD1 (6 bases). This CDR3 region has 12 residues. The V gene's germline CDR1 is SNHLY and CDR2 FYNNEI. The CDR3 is CATSQQGSGYTF. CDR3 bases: TGTGCTACCAGCCAACAGGGAAGTGGCTACACCTTC.

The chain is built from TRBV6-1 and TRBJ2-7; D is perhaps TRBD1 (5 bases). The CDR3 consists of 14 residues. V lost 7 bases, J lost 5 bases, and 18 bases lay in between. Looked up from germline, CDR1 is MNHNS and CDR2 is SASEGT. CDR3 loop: CASTQPQGFDEQYF. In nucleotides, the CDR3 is TGTGCCAGCACCCAACCCCAGGGTTTTGACGAGCAGTACTTC.

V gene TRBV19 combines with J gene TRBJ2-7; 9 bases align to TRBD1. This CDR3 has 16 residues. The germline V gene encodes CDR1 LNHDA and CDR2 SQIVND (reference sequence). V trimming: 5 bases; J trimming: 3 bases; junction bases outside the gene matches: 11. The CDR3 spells CASSDGDREFIYEQYF. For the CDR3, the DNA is TGTGCCAGTAGTGATGGGGACAGGGAGTTTATCTACGAGCAGTACTTC. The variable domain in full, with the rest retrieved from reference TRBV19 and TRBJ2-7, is DGGITQSPKYLFRKEGQNVTLSCEQNLNHDAMYWYRQDPGQGLRLIYYSQIVNDFQKGDIAEGYSVSREKKESFPLTVTSAQKNPTAFYLCASSDGDREFIYEQYFGPGTRLTVT.

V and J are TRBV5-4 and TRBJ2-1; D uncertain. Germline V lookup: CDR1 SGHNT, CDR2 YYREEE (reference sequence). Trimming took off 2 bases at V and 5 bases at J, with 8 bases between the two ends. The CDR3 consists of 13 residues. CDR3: CASSFSENNEQFF. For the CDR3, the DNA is TGTGCCAGCAGCTTTTCCGAGAACAATGAGCAGTTCTTC.

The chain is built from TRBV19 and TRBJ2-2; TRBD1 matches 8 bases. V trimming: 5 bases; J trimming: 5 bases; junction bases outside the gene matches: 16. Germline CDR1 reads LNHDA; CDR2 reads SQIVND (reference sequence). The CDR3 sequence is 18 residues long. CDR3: CASSYPGRDRGRTGELFF. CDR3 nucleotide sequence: TGTGCCAGTAGTTACCCGGGGCGAGACAGGGGAAGGACCGGGGAGCTGTTTTTT.